In its sample, the clone carrying this T cell receptor beta chain was seen a few times. This entry belongs to a study of cytomegalovirus exposure and HLA in healthy donors. A multiplex PCR was run with 60 Vbeta primers and 13 Jbeta primers. Assay: immunoSEQ multiplex PCR; the TCRdb copy retains only in-frame clones and omits some. The repertoire holds some 180,000 clones, with around 75% as singletons. Material for sequencing was PBMCs. This receptor was taken from a male donor in good health and CMV-seronegative.

The DNA of the CDR3 is TGTGCCAGCAGCTATACTTCGAGGGACAGTCGGCGGGATGAGCAGTTCTTC. This sequence encodes CASSYTSRDSRRDEQFF. The rearrangement joins TRBV11-3 to TRBJ2-1; 7 bases match TRBD1. This CDR3 has 17 residues. J gave up 8 bases and V 4 bases, and 17 bases lay outside the gene matches. Per the germline V gene, CDR1 is SGHNT and CDR2 is YENEEA. The entire variable domain, with the rest obtained from reference TRBV11-3 and TRBJ2-1, is as follows: EAGVVQSPRYKIIEKKQPVAFWCNPISGHNTLYWYLQNLGQGPELLIRYENEEAVDDSQLPKDRFSAERLKGVDSTLKIQPAELGDSAVYLCASSYTSRDSRRDEQFFGPGTRLTVL.